This entry lists 10 T cell receptor beta chains sequenced from one sample in a study of blood T cell repertoires in COVID-19. This table comes from immunoSEQ multiplex PCR, and its TCRdb copy is limited to in-frame clones, with some not included. The table includes a few hundred thousand clones, 89% detected once. The material sequenced was peripheral blood. These receptors all stem from a woman aged 40 to 50 who had recovered from COVID-19.

V gene TRBV10-2 combines with J gene TRBJ2-7; no definite D call. Trimming pared 7 bases from V and 3 bases from J, leaving 7 bases between. Germline CDR1 is WSHSY and CDR2 is SAAADI. CDR3 length: 11 amino acids. CDR3 in amino acids: CASNSGYEQYF. The CDR3 nucleotides read TGCGCCAGCAACTCAGGCTACGAGCAGTACTTC.

About this clone itself: Other DNA sequences in this specimen translate into the identical CDR3. DNA of the CDR3: TGTGCCAGCAGCCTAGACAGGGACAACTATGGCTACACCTTC. Amino acid sequence: CASSLDRDNYGYTF. This chain uses TRBV6-5 with TRBJ1-2, with 7 positions matching TRBD1. V shed 6 bases, J shed 2 bases, and the junction held 6 bases outside the gene matches. This CDR3 spans 14 amino acids. CDR1 and CDR2 from the germline V gene are MNHEY and SVGAGI.

The chain couples TRBV2 to TRBJ2-3; TRBD2 matches 10 bases. Germline V gene data show CDR1 as SNHLY and CDR2 as FYNNEI. V gave up 10 bases and J gave up 0 bases; unmatched junction bases: 13. CDR3 length equals 17 residues. CDR3 residues: CATAGAGGPSSTDTQYF. CDR3 coding DNA: TGTGCCACCGCGGGAGCGGGGGGGCCTTCTAGCACAGATACGCAGTATTTT.

The chain uses TRBV6-2 or TRBV6-3 and TRBJ1-6; 11 bases align to TRBD1. J was trimmed by 7 bases and V by 6 bases; bases with no gene match: 8. This CDR3 has 16 residues. Germline CDR1 is MNHEY and CDR2 is SVGEGT. The CDR3 bases are TGTGCCAGCAGCCTCGGACAGGGGGCCATGAATTCACCCCTCCACTTT. Amino acid sequence: CASSLGQGAMNSPLHF.

This clone was detected a few times. The rearrangement joins TRBV27 to TRBJ2-7, with 8 bases aligning to TRBD1. CDR1 is MNHEY and CDR2 is SMNVEV in the germline V gene (reference sequence). Germline trimming cut 6 bases from V and 6 bases from J; bases unmatched to any gene: 10. The CDR3 has 14 residues. The CDR3, as DNA: TGTGCCAGCAGCCCTAGGACAGGGTTAGGCGAGCAGTACGTC. Its translation is CASSPRTGLGEQYV.

The chain employs TRBV5-1 and TRBJ2-1; 7 bases line up with TRBD2. CDR1 and CDR2 from the germline V gene are SGHRS and YFSETQ. Trimming at V came to 0 bases and at J to 6 bases, leaving 0 bases not matched to a gene. The CDR3 runs 13 residues. The CDR3 protein is CASSLVAGNEQFF. For the CDR3, the DNA is TGCGCCAGCAGCTTGGTAGCGGGCAATGAGCAGTTCTTC. The full variable domain, rest sourced from reference TRBV5-1 and TRBJ2-1, is KAGVTQTPRYLIKTRGQQVTLSCSPISGHRSVSWYQQTPGQGLQFLFEYFSETQRNKGNFPGRFSGRQFSNSRSEMNVSTLELGDSALYLCASSLVAGNEQFFGPGTRLTVL.

This clone has a single count. The chain has TRBV4-1 and TRBJ2-5, with D perhaps matching TRBD2 (6 bases). V was pared by 2 bases and J by 3 bases, with 16 bases between. Germline loops: CDR1 MGHRA, CDR2 YSYEKL. The CDR3 is 16 residues long. CDR3 bases: TGCGCCAGCAGCCAACCGGGACTTCGGGGGAAAGAGACCCAGTACTTC. Translating gives CASSQPGLRGKETQYF.

This chain uses TRBV24-1 with TRBJ1-2, with TRBD1 matching over 7 bases. The CDR3 spans 15 residues. The germline gives CDR1 KGHDR, CDR2 SFDVKD. J gave up 2 bases and V 4 bases, and 6 bases lay outside the gene matches. The CDR3 here is CATSDSRQGNYGYTF. CDR3 coding DNA: TGTGCCACCAGTGACTCGAGACAGGGAAACTATGGCTACACCTTC.

This clone occurred a few times. V gene TRBV7-9 combines with J gene TRBJ1-2; TRBD1 matches at 9 bases. The junction had 15 bases not matched to a gene; V was cut back by 8 bases and J by 2 bases. Germline V gene sequence: CDR1 SEHNR, CDR2 FQNEAQ (reference sequence). This CDR3 spans 17 amino acids. DNA of the CDR3: TGTGCCAGCGGGGTTTCGTGGGACAGGGTTAAGAACTATGGCTACACCTTC. It yields the protein CASGVSWDRVKNYGYTF. Complete variable domain (other parts from reference TRBV7-9 and TRBJ1-2): DTGVSQNPRHKITKRGQNVTFRCDPISEHNRLYWYRQTLGQGPEFLTYFQNEAQLEKSRLLSDRFSAERPKGSFSTLEIQRTEQGDSAMYLCASGVSWDRVKNYGYTFGSGTRLTVV.

V gene TRBV7-2 combines with J gene TRBJ2-1; 13 bases align to TRBD2. CDR3 length equals 19 residues. J lost 3 bases, V lost 4 bases, and 12 bases had no gene match. CDR1 is SGHTA, CDR2 FQGNSA, per germline. The CDR3 loop is CASSSPGLAGEGGYNEQFF. The CDR3 DNA reads TGTGCCAGCAGCTCGCCTGGACTAGCGGGGGAAGGCGGCTACAATGAGCAGTTCTTC.